Ten or more counts support the clone carrying this T cell receptor beta chain. No antigen is known for it. The data were obtained in a study of Graves' ophthalmopathy and Graves' hyperthyroidism. Whole-study results and caveats: A model of 13 signatures distinguished ophthalmopathy from stable hyperthyroidism at about 86% sensitivity and 81.08% specificity. Most thyroid clonotypes with frequency above 0.001 were detected in blood too.

RNA transcripts provided the template for amplifying TCR beta CDR3 regions. First-round RT-PCR with HTBI primers preceded a second-round multiplex PCR. Each CDR3 protein gets one entry after TCRdb re-called the multiplex PCR reads with MiXCR. The data show about 620,000 distinct CDR3 sequences, around a fifth seen once. Germline-derived CDR1 and CDR2 are SGHRS and YFSETQ. The CDR3 contains 16 residues. V lost 4 bases to trimming and J lost 4 bases, with 20 bases between them. The chain is built from TRBV5-1 and TRBJ1-1, with a possible D match to TRBD1 (6 bases). The specimen sequenced was peripheral blood. The source is a woman between 18 and 29 years old with stable Graves' hyperthyroidism. Some clones in this sample may be carry-over from other donors' samples. In DNA form, the CDR3 reads TGCGCCAGCAGCCAGCAGGACAGATATAAGATCACTGAAGCTTTCTTT. The encoded protein is CASSQQDRYKITEAFF.